The source of this TCR beta chain is a study of blood T cell repertoires in COVID-19. Clones were read by immunoSEQ multiplex PCR, and TCRdb kept only the in-frame ones, dropping some. The sample shows almost 300,000 clones, under 90% of them seen only once. Germline values: CDR1 MNHEY, CDR2 SVGEGT. This CDR3 is 16 amino acids long. Trimming stripped 4 bases from V and 7 bases from J, with 20 bases between. The chain joins TRBV6-2 or TRBV6-3 to TRBJ1-5; D call uncertain. The sequenced sample consisted of peripheral blood. This TCR derives from a woman between 25 and 40 years old with COVID-19, enrolled during active disease. Here the CDR3 DNA reads TGTGCCAGCAGTTCCAACTCATTGGGAGTCAGACAGCCCCAGCATTTT. Protein: CASSSNSLGVRQPQHF.